This TCR beta chain was identified during a study of blood T cell repertoires in COVID-19. Study as a whole: The United States, Italy and Spain provided the acute and convalescent COVID-19 samples. PBMCs, B-cell-depleted T cells, or T cells provided the cDNA or gDNA that made up the material.

Patients at the Seattle site were enrolled during active infection and followed longitudinally. In the original workflow: Amplification from reference gene primers served as the basis for estimated nucleated cell counts. Generated by immunoSEQ multiplex PCR, the TCRdb table keeps only in-frame clones and is missing some. Clone size and the V and J calls come from that table; the DNA yielded D and trimming. The sample lists approximately 240,000 clones, 75% to 85% occurring once. Trimming left V 3 bases short and J 6 bases short, with 15 bases between. The CDR3 has 14 residues. Germline V gives CDR1 LNHDA, CDR2 SQIVND (reference sequence).

Sequenced input: peripheral blood. The chain employs TRBV19 and TRBJ2-7, with a tentative D call TRBD1 (8 bases). The sequence was obtained from a woman aged 25 to 39 with COVID-19, enrolled during active disease. The CDR3 sequence is CASSMTGEGREQYF. The CDR3 DNA is TGTGCCAGTAGTATGACAGGGGAGGGACGCGAGCAGTACTTC.